This T cell receptor (beta chain) is drawn from a study of OX40 agonist ivuxolimab in advanced cancers. Across the whole study: A diagnosis of hepatocellular carcinoma, melanoma, renal cell or head and neck cancer was present in dose-escalation patients. Three partial responders included one hepatocellular carcinoma patient and two cutaneous melanoma patients. Study-wide results and caveats: More expanded clones were seen, on average, in CD8+ T cells than in CD4+. A proportion of nonresponders additionally exhibited low normalized T-cell clonal expansion.

Germline lookup yields CDR1 SNHLY and CDR2 FYNNEI. Trimming pared 4 bases from V and 0 bases from J, leaving 22 bases between. The CDR3 consists of 18 residues. As concerns this clone: Its cognate antigen is unknown.

Assay used: immunoSEQ multiplex PCR; TCRdb lists only in-frame clones, some missing. Of 45,000 to 55,000 clones listed, approximately 90% are singletons. The sequence derives from an adult with an advanced solid tumor such as melanoma, head and neck, liver or kidney cancer. V usage is TRBV2 and J usage is TRBJ2-7, with a possible D match to TRBD2 (5 bases). The source was CD4+ or CD8+ T cells sorted from blood, collected in a trial of the OX40 agonist ivuxolimab. CDR3 region: CASSAVGGPPGSSYEQYF. The CDR3 nucleotides read TGTGCCAGCAGTGCCGTGGGCGGGCCCCCTGGGAGCTCCTACGAGCAGTACTTC. The complete variable domain, with remaining parts taken from reference TRBV2 and TRBJ2-7, reads EPEVTQTPSHQVTQMGQEVILRCVPISNHLYFYWYRQILGQKVEFLVSFYNNEISEKSEIFDDQFSVERPDGSNFTLKIRSTKLEDSAMYFCASSAVGGPPGSSYEQYFGPGTRLTVT.